The clone carrying this TCR beta chain was picked up a small number of times. The record originates from a study of identical twins. TCRdb ran MiXCR on the 5' RACE reads and lists one entry per CDR3 protein. The sample includes 350,000 to 500,000 distinct CDR3 sequences, about 18% seen only once; the top ten take approximately 12%. Germline-derived CDR1 and CDR2 are SGHRS and YFSETQ. V was trimmed by 5 bases and J by 4 bases, leaving 6 bases between them. This CDR3 spans 11 amino acids. The receptor comes from a man aged 50 to 59 in good health. Specimen: naive T cells sorted from blood. The chain has TRBV5-1 and TRBJ1-1; D is undetermined. CDR3 nucleotide sequence: TGCGCCAGCAGGTCTAGCACTGAAGCTTTCTTT. It yields the protein CASRSSTEAFF.